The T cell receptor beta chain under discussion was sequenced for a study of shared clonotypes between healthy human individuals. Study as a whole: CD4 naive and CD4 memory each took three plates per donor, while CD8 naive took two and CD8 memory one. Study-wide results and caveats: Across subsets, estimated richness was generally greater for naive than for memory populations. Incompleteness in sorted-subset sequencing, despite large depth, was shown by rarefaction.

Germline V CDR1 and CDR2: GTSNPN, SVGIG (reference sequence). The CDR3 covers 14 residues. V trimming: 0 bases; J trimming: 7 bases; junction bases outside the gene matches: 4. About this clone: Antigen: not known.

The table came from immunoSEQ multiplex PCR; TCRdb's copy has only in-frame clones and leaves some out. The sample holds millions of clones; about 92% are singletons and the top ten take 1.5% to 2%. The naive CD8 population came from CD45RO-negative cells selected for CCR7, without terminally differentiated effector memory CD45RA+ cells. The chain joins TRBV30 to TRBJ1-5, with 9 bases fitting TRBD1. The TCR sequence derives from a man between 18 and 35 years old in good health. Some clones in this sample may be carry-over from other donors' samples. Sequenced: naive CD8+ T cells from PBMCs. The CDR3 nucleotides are TGTGCCTGGAGTGTAGGACAGGGGTTCCAGCCCCAGCATTTT. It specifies CAWSVGQGFQPQHF.